This TCR beta chain was documented in a study of blood T cell repertoires in COVID-19. In the study overall: T cells, B-cell-depleted T cells, or PBMCs supplied cDNA or gDNA.

Looked up from germline, CDR1 is LNHDA and CDR2 is SQIVND (reference sequence). The V segment lost 5 bases and the J segment 2 bases; nucleotides outside the gene matches: 13. The CDR3 covers 18 residues. Original analysis: The assay estimated nucleated cells by amplifying reference gene primers. TCRdb's copy holds only in-frame clones and misses some; the assay was immunoSEQ multiplex PCR. The DNA was the basis for D and trimming; V, J and clone size are from that table. The sample consists of roughly 110,000 clones, 70% to 90% of them appearing once. Sequencing was done on a sample of peripheral blood. The origin of this receptor is a man between 40 and 49 years old with acute or convalescent COVID-19. V and J are TRBV19 and TRBJ1-5; 9 nucleotides line up with TRBD1. The chain's CDR3 is CASSPTITGGWGNQPQHF. DNA of the CDR3: TGTGCCAGTAGTCCGACGATCACAGGGGGCTGGGGCAATCAGCCCCAGCATTTT.